This T cell receptor beta chain emerged from a study of radiotherapy plus CTLA-4 blockade in lung cancer. Looking at the study overall: Objective responses were observed in approximately 17% of patients, and disease control was achieved by just over 30%. Whole-study findings and limits: Early clone dynamics of blood T cells, plus interferon-beta, reportedly predicted response best. Tumor-derived TCR clones expanded in blood after radiotherapy plus ipilimumab.

The protocol was immunoSEQ multiplex PCR, while the TCRdb copy is restricted to in-frame clones and leaves out a portion. The sample includes 100,000 to 150,000 clones, approximately 90% seen only once; the top ten take approximately 7.2%. Concerning this clone itself: Its specificity is unknown.

The CDR3 totals 12 residues. The V gene end was trimmed by 3 bases and the J gene end by 6 bases; junction bases not matched to a gene: 2. The germline gives CDR1 SEHNR, CDR2 FQNEAQ (reference sequence). Focal radiation was given together with CTLA-4 blockade (ipilimumab) to patients with chemo-refractory metastatic non-small-cell lung cancer. This specimen was peripheral blood, taken from a patient treated with radiotherapy plus ipilimumab. The chain has TRBV7-9 and TRBJ2-7; 7 nucleotides match TRBD2. The TCR sequence derives from a human donor with non-small cell lung cancer that progressed on radiotherapy plus ipilimumab. CDR3 region: CASSLGGGEQYF. The CDR3 DNA follows: TGTGCCAGCAGCTTGGGGGGGGGCGAGCAGTACTTC.